The T cell receptor beta chain under discussion was sequenced for a study of control samples from healthy donors and cancer patients. Germline V gene lookup returns CDR1 KGHSH and CDR2 LQKENI. The ends were cut back, 3 bases at V and 6 bases at J, with 7 bases in the middle. The CDR3 spans 12 residues. Generated by immunoSEQ multiplex PCR, the TCRdb table keeps only in-frame clones and is missing some. The sample carries about 410,000 clones, over 75% recorded once. The sequenced sample was PBMCs. The chain is built from TRBV18 and TRBJ2-3; perhaps TRBD1 as D (5 bases). The sequence came from a man in his forties with head and neck cancer. CDR3 in amino acids: CASSPNRDTQYF. In nucleotides, the CDR3 is TGTGCCAGCTCACCGAACAGGGATACGCAGTATTTT. The whole variable domain, filled in from reference TRBV18 and TRBJ2-3, reads NAGVMQNPRHLVRRRGQEARLRCSPMKGHSHVYWYRQLPEEGLKFMVYLQKENIIDESGMPKERFSAEFPKEGPSILRIQQVVRGDSAAYFCASSPNRDTQYFGPGTRLTVL.